The present TCR beta chain was sequenced within a study of T cell responses to AZD1222 COVID-19 vaccine. Study results and limitations: Most donors were white British and more were female, and clonal diversity was possibly underestimated. Targets within unmutated variant regions were reportedly found for nearly half of spike-specific TCRs.

Measured with immunoSEQ multiplex PCR; TCRdb has only the in-frame clones, and not every one. Of 200,000 to 250,000 clones listed, roughly 94% are singletons. The CDR3 has 14 residues. Germline CDR1 SGHTA, CDR2 FQGNSA. With V trimmed by 7 bases and J by 5 bases, 8 bases remained unmatched. As to this clone: The antigen remains undetermined.

The material was peripheral blood, obtained 28 days after the second dose of the MenACWY control vaccine. This chain connects TRBV7-2 to TRBJ2-7, with TRBD2 identical over 10 bases. This TCR came from an adult who received the MenACWY meningococcal vaccine as a control. CDR3 sequence reads: CASTLGLASNEQYF. CDR3 DNA: TGTGCCAGCACCTTGGGACTAGCGTCCAACGAGCAGTACTTC.